The clone carrying this T cell receptor (beta chain) has more than one count but fewer than ten. The antigen remains unidentified. Looked up from germline, CDR1 is LNHDA and CDR2 is SQIVND (reference sequence). The length of the CDR3 is 14 residues. Trimming took 5 bases from V and 5 from J, leaving 12 bases between them. The entry originates in a study of early T cells in non-severe SARS-CoV-2 infection. Study as a whole: The study sequenced bulk RNA from unsorted whole blood, with chains unpaired. Study-wide results and caveats: Sequences matched to VDJdb favored anti-spike CD8 responses, while private and CD4 specificities were missed.

Individual cDNA molecules received unique molecular identifiers. TCRdb re-analysed the 5' RACE reads in MiXCR, keeping a single row per CDR3 protein. The sample shows about 30,000 distinct CDR3 sequences, approximately 5.1% of them seen only once. This clonotype originated in an adult who was a healthcare worker with PCR-confirmed SARS-CoV-2 infection or an uninfected control (not recorded which). Sequenced: whole blood. The chain couples TRBV19 to TRBJ1-4, with D hard to call. CDR3 sequence: CASSRDFKNEKLFF. The CDR3 DNA follows: TGTGCCAGTAGTCGGGATTTTAAAAATGAAAAACTGTTTTTT.